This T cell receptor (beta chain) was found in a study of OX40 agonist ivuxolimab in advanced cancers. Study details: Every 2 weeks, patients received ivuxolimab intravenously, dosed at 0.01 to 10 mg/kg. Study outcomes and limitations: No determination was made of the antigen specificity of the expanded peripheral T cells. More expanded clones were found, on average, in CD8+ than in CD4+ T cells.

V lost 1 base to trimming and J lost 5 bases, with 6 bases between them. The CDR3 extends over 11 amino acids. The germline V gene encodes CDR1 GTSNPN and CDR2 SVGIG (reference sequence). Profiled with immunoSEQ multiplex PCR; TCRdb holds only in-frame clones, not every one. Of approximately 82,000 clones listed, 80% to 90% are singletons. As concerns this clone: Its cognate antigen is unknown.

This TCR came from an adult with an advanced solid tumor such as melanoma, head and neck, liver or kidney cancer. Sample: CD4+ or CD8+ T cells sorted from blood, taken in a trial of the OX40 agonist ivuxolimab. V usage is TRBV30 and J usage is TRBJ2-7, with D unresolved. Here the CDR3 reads CAWSARDEQYF. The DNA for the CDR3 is TGTGCCTGGAGTGCCCGGGACGAGCAGTACTTC.